The rows below give T cell receptor beta chains drawn from one sample of a study of T-cell reconstitution after alpha-beta-depleted transplantation in children. TCRdb itself ran the PCR reads through MiXCR, one entry per CDR3 protein. This sample has about 580,000 distinct CDR3 sequences; 20% to 30% occur once, and the top ten carry 30% to 45%. The sample consisted of PBMCs, taken before TCRalphabeta/CD19-depleted stem cell transplant. The receptors were gathered from a boy in the first two years of life with Wiskott-Aldrich syndrome, due to receive a stem cell transplant. Each CDR3 is given with its conserved first and last residue. D genes are given only for firm matches. Clone size is given for some rows only: seen once, a few or many times, or a class if the clone is expanded.

>TRBV4-2|NA|NA|15|TRBJ1-5
CASSQEEGSNQPQHF
TGTGCCAGCAGCCAAGAGGAGGGTAGCAATCAGCCCCAGCATTTT
>TRBV9|NA|TRBD1|15|TRBJ2-2
CASSPRTGISGELFF
TGTGCCAGCAGCCCCCGGACAGGGATAAGCGGGGAGCTGTTTTTT
>TRBV5-1|few|NA|14|TRBJ2-2
CASRTWVDTGELFF
TGCGCCAGCAGGACCTGGGTTGATACCGGGGAGCTGTTTTTT
>TRBV5-1|NA|TRBD1|14|TRBJ2-1
CASSLGTGVEEQFF
TGCGCCAGCAGCTTGGGGACAGGGGTTGAGGAGCAGTTCTTC
>TRBV9|NA|NA|14|TRBJ2-7
CASSVAAATYEQYF
TGTGCCAGCAGCGTAGCAGCGGCAACCTACGAGCAGTACTTC
>TRBV5-1|few|NA|15|TRBJ2-5
CASSLGSDSKGTQYF
TGCGCCAGCAGCTTGGGTTCGGACAGCAAGGGGACCCAGTACTTC
>TRBV12-3/TRBV12-4|NA|NA|14|TRBJ2-1
CASSLLGRSNEQFF
TGTGCCAGCAGTTTACTCGGCCGGAGTAATGAGCAGTTCTTC
>TRBV30|NA|NA|14|TRBJ1-2
CAWSGGILGGGYTF
TGTGCCTGGAGCGGAGGGATCTTAGGAGGCGGCTACACCTTC
>TRBV25-1|many|NA|14|TRBJ2-5
CASSERGPGETQYF
TGTGCCAGCAGTGAACGCGGGCCCGGGGAGACCCAGTACTTC
>TRBV19|NA|TRBD1|16|TRBJ1-1
CASSVAGTVTNTEAFF
TGTGCCAGTAGTGTTGCCGGGACAGTGACGAACACTGAAGCTTTCTTT
>TRBV20-1|few|NA|13|TRBJ2-1
CSAPQGISNEQFF
TGCAGTGCTCCCCAGGGAATAAGCAATGAGCAGTTCTTC
>TRBV15|NA|NA|14|TRBJ2-4
CATARGVEKNIQYF
TGTGCCACGGCTAGGGGGGTTGAGAAAAACATTCAGTACTTC
>TRBV3-1|few|TRBD1|15|TRBJ2-7
CASSHRDRASYEQYF
TGTGCCAGCAGCCACCGGGACAGGGCCTCCTACGAGCAGTACTTC
>TRBV15|few|NA|14|TRBJ2-5
CATSRGAAQETQYF
TGTGCCACCAGCAGAGGGGCAGCCCAAGAGACCCAGTACTTC
>TRBV3-1|NA|TRBD1|15|TRBJ2-1
CASSPRQGSWGEQFF
TGTGCCAGCAGCCCCCGACAGGGTAGTTGGGGTGAGCAGTTCTTC
>TRBV28|NA|NA|15|TRBJ1-1
CASRPWVGVDTEAFF
TGTGCCAGCAGACCCTGGGTAGGGGTCGATACTGAAGCTTTCTTT
>TRBV20-1|NA|NA|16|TRBJ2-2
CSARDSGSGQTGELFF
TGCAGTGCTAGAGATTCTGGTAGCGGCCAAACCGGGGAGCTGTTTTTT
>TRBV7-9|NA|NA|13|TRBJ2-5
CASSPAEGETQYF
TGTGCCAGCAGCCCGGCCGAGGGGGAGACCCAGTACTTC
>TRBV29-1|NA|NA|12|TRBJ2-3
CSVETLPGTQYF
TGCAGCGTTGAAACCCTCCCGGGTACGCAGTATTTT
>TRBV5-1|few|NA|16|TRBJ2-7
CASSLGQDFLSYEQYF
TGCGCCAGCAGCTTGGGACAGGACTTCCTCTCCTACGAGCAGTACTTC
>TRBV20-1|NA|NA|15|TRBJ2-2
CSALGLGRISGELFF
TGCAGTGCGCTCGGACTGGGGAGGATTAGCGGGGAGCTGTTTTTT
>TRBV5-1|few|TRBD2|20|TRBJ2-1
CASSLAPGLAGGFTYNEQFF
TGCGCCAGCAGCTTGGCTCCGGGACTAGCGGGAGGATTTACCTACAATGAGCAGTTCTTC
>TRBV5-6|few|TRBD2|16|TRBJ2-3
CASSLTSGRPTDTQYF
TGTGCCAGCAGCTTAACTAGCGGGAGGCCCACAGATACGCAGTATTTT
>TRBV15|few|TRBD1|16|TRBJ1-6
CATSRDRGAGGSPLHF
TGTGCCACCAGCAGAGATCGAGGGGCAGGGGGTTCACCCCTCCACTTT
>TRBV12-3/TRBV12-4|few|NA|16|TRBJ1-3
CASSPKGGLSGNTIYF
TGTGCCAGCAGCCCAAAAGGGGGGCTCTCTGGAAACACCATATATTTT
>TRBV5-1|NA|NA|14|TRBJ1-6
CASSFGGANSPLHF
TGCGCCAGCAGCTTCGGGGGGGCTAATTCACCCCTCCACTTT
>TRBV14|NA|NA|13|TRBJ1-1
CASSQDLLSEAFF
TGTGCCAGCAGCCAAGATCTTTTATCTGAAGCTTTCTTT
>TRBV7-6|NA|NA|15|TRBJ1-1
CASSLYRDDRTEAFF
TGTGCCAGCAGCTTATATCGGGACGATCGGACTGAAGCTTTCTTT
>TRBV24-1|few|TRBD1|13|TRBJ1-2
CATSGQGKHGYTF
TGTGCCACCAGTGGACAGGGGAAGCATGGCTACACCTTC
>TRBV15|NA|NA|15|TRBJ2-7
CATSPTGGRSYEQYF
TGTGCCACCAGCCCGACCGGGGGAAGATCCTACGAGCAGTACTTC
>TRBV28|few|TRBD2|12|TRBJ2-7
CASGTTSYEQYF
TGTGCCAGCGGGACTACCTCCTACGAGCAGTACTTC
>TRBV28|NA|TRBD2|17|TRBJ2-1
CASSLFRLAGINNEQFF
TGTGCCAGCAGTTTATTCCGACTAGCGGGAATTAACAATGAGCAGTTCTTC
>TRBV7-2|NA|TRBD1|15|TRBJ1-6
CASSPSGTGDSPLHF
TGTGCCAGCAGCCCCTCCGGGACAGGGGATTCACCCCTCCACTTT
>TRBV11-1|NA|NA|13|TRBJ2-7
CASSIHPEYEQYF
TGTGCCAGCAGCATCCACCCCGAGTACGAGCAGTACTTC
>TRBV5-1|few|NA|13|TRBJ2-5
CASSLIGAETQYF
TGCGCCAGCAGCTTGATCGGGGCAGAGACCCAGTACTTC